This TCR beta chain stems from a study of OX40 agonist ivuxolimab in advanced cancers. Study-level background: Every 2 weeks, ivuxolimab was infused into the patients intravenously at between 0.01 and 10 mg/kg.

Clones were read by immunoSEQ multiplex PCR, and TCRdb kept only the in-frame ones, dropping some. In the table there are approximately 77,000 clones, 91% of which are singletons. Germline values: CDR1 SGHTS, CDR2 YDEGEE. The CDR3 sequence is 14 residues long. The V end lost 2 bases, the J end lost 3 bases, and 11 bases lay between the germline ends. The receptor comes from an adult with an advanced solid tumor such as melanoma, head and neck, liver or kidney cancer. The chain links TRBV5-8 to TRBJ2-5; D uncertain. The sequencing here drew on CD4+ or CD8+ T cells sorted from blood, taken in a trial of the OX40 agonist ivuxolimab. The CDR3 region has the DNA TGTGCCAGCAGCTTTTTTGGGTTCGAAGAGACCCAGTACTTC. Translating it yields CASSFFGFEETQYF. Complete variable domain (other parts from reference TRBV5-8 and TRBJ2-5): EAGVTQSPTHLIKTRGQQATLRCSPISGHTSVYWYQQALGLGLQFLLWYDEGEERNRGNFPPRFSGRQFPNYSSELNVNALELEDSALYLCASSFFGFEETQYFGPGTRLLVL.